These 29 T cell receptor beta chains share one sample of origin, sequenced in a study of lymphopenia after photon versus proton radiotherapy. Produced via immunoSEQ multiplex PCR; TCRdb's table is partial and in-frame only. The table includes 35,000 to 50,000 clones, approximately 80% detected once. This material consisted of peripheral blood, taken from a patient treated with proton-based radiotherapy. The receptor source for this set is a woman in her 70s with pancreatic cancer.

The chain joins TRBV19 to TRBJ2-5, with D hard to call. The CDR3 spans 11 residues. Trimming left V 6 bases short and J 8 bases short, with 10 bases between. CDR1 is LNHDA, CDR2 SQIVND, per germline (reference sequence). CDR3 loop: CASSSLGTQYF. The CDR3 nucleotides are TGTGCCAGTAGCTCCCTCGGAACCCAGTACTTC.

The chain recombines TRBV7-9 with TRBJ2-7; 8 positions match TRBD1. Germline V gives CDR1 SEHNR, CDR2 FQNEAQ (reference sequence). CDR3 length equals 14 residues. After removal of 4 bases from V and 7 bases from J, the junction contained 9 bases not matched to a gene. The CDR3 region has the DNA TGTGCCAGCAGCTCGACAGGGGTTATAGGGGAGCAGTACTTC. It is translated as CASSSTGVIGEQYF.

This chain connects TRBV10-1 to TRBJ1-4; 11 nucleotides line up with TRBD1. The junction had 25 bases not matched to a gene; V was cut back by 7 bases and J by 0 bases. CDR1 WNHNN and CDR2 SYGVQD come from the germline V gene (reference sequence). There are 23 residues in the CDR3. CDR3: CASTPYGTGGIPTLVSTNEKLFF. The CDR3 DNA reads as TGCGCCAGCACTCCTTATGGGACAGGGGGTATCCCAACCCTCGTGTCAACTAATGAAAAACTGTTTTTT.

This clone was picked up one time. The V call is TRBV9, the J call TRBJ2-5, with 11 bases aligning to TRBD2. Looked up from germline, CDR1 is SGDLS and CDR2 is YYNGEE. There are 18 residues in the CDR3. Germline trimming cut 0 bases from V and 2 bases from J; bases unmatched to any gene: 9. This chain's CDR3 is CASSVAVTGTSGQETQYF. The DNA of the CDR3 is TGTGCCAGCAGCGTAGCAGTAACCGGGACTAGCGGTCAAGAGACCCAGTACTTC.

The chain combines TRBV28 with TRBJ2-5, with 11 bases lining up with TRBD2. Germline assignment: CDR1 MDHEN and CDR2 SYDVKM. Unmatched junction bases numbered 5, after V lost 1 base and J lost 1 base. The CDR3 totals 17 residues. CDR3 DNA: TGTGCCAGCAGTTTATCCGCCCTAGCGGGAGGCCAAGAGACCCAGTACTTC. It translates to CASSLSALAGGQETQYF.

The chain is built from TRBV27 and TRBJ1-2; D is possibly TRBD1 (6 bases). Germline-derived CDR1 and CDR2 are MNHEY and SMNVEV (reference sequence). CDR3 size: 12 residues. V gave up 5 bases and J gave up 5 bases, with 9 bases separating them. CDR3 bases: TGTGCCAGCAGTGGGACAAAGTATGGCTACACCTTC. This codes for CASSGTKYGYTF.

The chain has TRBV2 and TRBJ2-7; D is possibly TRBD1 (6 bases). This CDR3 contains 13 residues. Looked up from germline, CDR1 is SNHLY and CDR2 is FYNNEI. V lost 6 bases and J 6 bases, leaving 15 bases between the germline ends. In DNA form, the CDR3 reads TGTGCCAGCAGCAGCACAGGGACGGGCGAGCAGTACTTC. This translates into CASSSTGTGEQYF.

J is TRBJ1-1 and V is TRBV7-9; a weak D match, TRBD1 (6 bases). The CDR3 consists of 12 residues. Trimming left V 3 bases short and J 5 bases short, with 7 bases between. Germline V gene lookup returns CDR1 SEHNR and CDR2 FQNEAQ (reference sequence). CDR3 amino acids: CASSFQGTEAFF. The CDR3 DNA sequence: TGTGCCAGCAGCTTCCAGGGGACTGAAGCTTTCTTT.

This clone was detected once. The V call is TRBV6-6, the J call TRBJ1-5, with D maybe TRBD1 (5 bases). The CDR3 consists of 12 residues. Trimming removed 11 bases from V and 1 base from J, with 9 bases in between. The V gene's germline CDR1 is MNHNY and CDR2 SVGAGI (reference sequence). The CDR3 loop is CALGGSNQPQHF. In DNA, the CDR3 is TGTGCCCTCGGGGGGAGCAATCAGCCCCAGCATTTT.

With respect to this clone: Without the conserved terminal phenylalanine or tryptophan, this CDR3 likely stems from a read error. No DNA is shown, since the ends of the CDR3 on it are uncertain; the CDR3 is the one TCRdb lists. This chain uses TRBV29-1 with TRBJ1-1; the DNA was not used to check the table's D call, TRBD1. Germline CDR1 reads SQVTM; CDR2 reads ANQGSEA. The length of the CDR3 is 8 amino acids, counting both ends. CDR3: CSVLRPQG.

The rearrangement joins TRBV6-5 to TRBJ1-3; 7 bases fit TRBD1. This CDR3 comprises 13 residues. Germline values: CDR1 MNHEY, CDR2 SVGAGI. The V segment lost 4 bases and the J segment 6 bases; nucleotides outside the gene matches: 3. Written as DNA, the CDR3 is TGTGCCAGCAGTTTCGGGACAGAAAACACCATATATTTT. This gives the protein CASSFGTENTIYF.

The chain employs TRBV5-1 and TRBJ2-3; 12 bases match TRBD1. There are 17 residues in the CDR3. Germline trimming cut 3 bases from V and 6 bases from J; bases unmatched to any gene: 11. The V gene's germline CDR1 is SGHRS and CDR2 YFSETQ. CDR3 nucleotides: TGCGCCAGCAGCTCCTCCGGGACAGGGGGCTACGGGGATACGCAGTATTTT. Amino acids: CASSSSGTGGYGDTQYF.

The genes are TRBV11-2 and TRBJ2-1, with 8 bases identical to TRBD2. V lost 0 bases to trimming and J lost 6 bases; unmatched junction nucleotides: 13. The CDR3 extends over 18 amino acids. From germline, CDR1 is SGHAT and CDR2 FQNNGV. The CDR3 nucleotides are TGTGCCAGCAGCTTAGATGCGGTCGTAGGACTAGCCGGCAATGAGCAGTTCTTC. It encodes CASSLDAVVGLAGNEQFF.

This clone has only a few counts. This chain uses TRBV4-2 with TRBJ1-1, with D unresolved. Germline V CDR1 and CDR2: LGHNA, YNFKEQ. The V end was cut by 3 bases, the J end by 6 bases, with 11 bases between. The CDR3 length is 13 residues. Here the CDR3 DNA reads TGTGCCAGCAGCCAGATGGATTTGGCTGAAGCTTTCTTT. Residues: CASSQMDLAEAFF.

This clone was seen a single time. The gene calls are TRBV30 and TRBJ2-5; 9 nucleotides agree with TRBD2. The CDR3 has 13 amino acids. Germline V gene lookup returns CDR1 GTSNPN and CDR2 SVGIG (reference sequence). V was pared by 5 bases and J by 5 bases, with 6 bases of the junction left unmatched. The chain's CDR3 is CAWSLAGRETQYF. In DNA, the CDR3 is TGTGCCTGGTCCCTAGCGGGAAGGGAGACCCAGTACTTC.

The CDR3 bases are TGTGCCAGCAGCTTTGGACAGTCCTACGAGCAGTACTTC. It codes for CASSFGQSYEQYF. The chain combines TRBV5-4 with TRBJ2-7; D might be TRBD1 (6 bases). The V and J ends lost 2 bases and 1 base respectively, with 7 bases between them. In germline, CDR1 is SGHNT, CDR2 YYREEE (reference sequence). The CDR3 contains 13 residues.

The rearrangement uses TRBV2 and TRBJ2-2; D possibly corresponds to TRBD1 (6 bases). Trimming pared 4 bases from V and 7 bases from J, leaving 16 bases between. Germline values: CDR1 SNHLY, CDR2 FYNNEI. The CDR3 has 15 amino acids. The CDR3 loop is CASSVFQGSVGELFF. The DNA for the CDR3 is TGTGCCAGCAGTGTTTTTCAGGGGTCGGTCGGGGAGCTGTTTTTT.

This chain connects TRBV27 to TRBJ1-1; weak D call: TRBD1 (5 bases). CDR1 and CDR2 (germline): MNHEY, SMNVEV (reference sequence). Trimming cost V 5 bases and J 7 bases, with 17 bases left between them. This CDR3 has 14 amino acids. This CDR3 is CASSLTDSFNEAFF. The CDR3 nucleotides are TGTGCCAGCAGTCTCACAGACAGTTTCAATGAAGCTTTCTTT.

This clone has a handful of counts. The chain joins TRBV28 to TRBJ2-7; D remains unclear. The germline gives CDR1 MDHEN, CDR2 SYDVKM. The CDR3 has 13 amino acids. Trimming cost V 6 bases and J 2 bases, with 11 bases left between them. CDR3 sequence reads: CASRSPSPYEQYF. CDR3 in DNA: TGTGCCAGCAGGAGCCCGTCTCCCTACGAGCAGTACTTC.

J is TRBJ1-6 and V is TRBV2, with 8 nucleotides matching TRBD1. Germline-derived CDR1 and CDR2 are SNHLY and FYNNEI. Unmatched junction bases numbered 5, after V lost 7 bases and J lost 0 bases. This CDR3 region has 16 residues. CDR3 amino acids: CASTRTGNSYNSPLHF. CDR3 nucleotides: TGTGCCAGCACCCGGACAGGGAACTCCTATAATTCACCCCTCCACTTT.

The rearrangement links TRBV4-3 to TRBJ2-7; D is unclear. Trimming removed 0 bases at V and 13 bases at J, with 16 bases between. The length of the CDR3 is 13 residues. Germline V gene lookup returns CDR1 LGHNA and CDR2 YSLEER. For the CDR3, the DNA is TGCGCCAGCAGCCAAGATTTCTCATCCCGGCAATACTTC. Its protein is CASSQDFSSRQYF.

This clone was observed a single time. The V call is TRBV4-2, the J call TRBJ2-3; 9 bases map to TRBD2. This CDR3 has 19 residues. The V and J ends lost 0 bases and 0 bases, in that order; junction bases with no gene match: 10. CDR1 is LGHNA, CDR2 YNFKEQ, per germline. The CDR3 sequence is CASSQDLGRLAESTDTQYF. The CDR3 DNA sequence: TGTGCCAGCAGCCAAGATCTCGGGAGACTAGCGGAAAGCACAGATACGCAGTATTTT.

The chain is built from TRBV5-1 and TRBJ2-2; D gene unclear. This CDR3 spans 13 amino acids. Germline V gene data show CDR1 as SGHRS and CDR2 as YFSETQ. Trimming took off 3 bases at V and 2 bases at J, with 5 bases between the two ends. CDR3 region: CASSSGNTGELFF. The CDR3 DNA follows: TGCGCCAGCAGCTCCGGAAACACCGGGGAGCTGTTTTTT.

CDR3 sequence (DNA): TGTGCCAGCAGCCCTGGGACTAGCGGGTTCAATGAGCAGTTCTTC. Protein sequence: CASSPGTSGFNEQFF. The V gene is TRBV7-2, the J gene TRBJ2-1; 12 positions match TRBD2. The V gene's germline CDR1 is SGHTA and CDR2 FQGNSA. Trimming took 5 bases from V and 6 from J; bases not matched to a gene: 5. The CDR3 consists of 15 residues.

The CDR3 loop reads CAISEPGTGHGEQFF. The CDR3 DNA is TGTGCCATCAGTGAGCCCGGGACTGGTCATGGAGAGCAGTTCTTC. The gene calls are TRBV10-3 and TRBJ2-1, with D possibly matching TRBD2 (6 bases). The CDR3 consists of 15 residues. CDR1 ENHRY and CDR2 SYGVKD come from the germline V gene. Trimming stripped 2 bases from V and 10 bases from J, with 18 bases between.

The CDR3 coding sequence is TGTGCCAGCGGCTTAGGGCTCAATGAGCAGTTCTTC. This sequence encodes CASGLGLNEQFF. The V gene is TRBV9, the J gene TRBJ2-1, with D unresolved. The germline gives CDR1 SGDLS, CDR2 YYNGEE. The CDR3 spans 12 residues. Trimming removed 7 bases at V and 6 bases at J, with 11 bases between.

The V gene is TRBV19, the J gene TRBJ1-5; D is unresolved. The V end lost 6 bases, the J end lost 0 bases, and 6 bases lay between the germline ends. The CDR3 totals 13 residues. Germline CDR1 and CDR2: LNHDA and SQIVND (reference sequence). The CDR3 DNA follows: TGTGCCAGTAGAGATACTAGCAATCAGCCCCAGCATTTT. This gives the protein CASRDTSNQPQHF.

The chain joins TRBV19 to TRBJ2-2; 12 bases align to TRBD2. This CDR3 contains 16 residues. Germline V gene lookup returns CDR1 LNHDA and CDR2 SQIVND (reference sequence). J gave up 4 bases and V 3 bases, and 3 bases lay outside the gene matches. The CDR3 nucleotides are TGTGCCAGTAGTATGCTAGCGGGAGGGCCCACCGGGGAGCTGTTTTTT. This sequence encodes CASSMLAGGPTGELFF.

V gene TRBV13 combines with J gene TRBJ1-5; 8 bases map to TRBD1. This CDR3 spans 15 amino acids. Germline V gene lookup returns CDR1 PRHDT and CDR2 FYEKMQ (reference sequence). V lost 8 bases and J lost 5; bases outside the gene matches: 11. CDR3 residues: CASRDGTGGYQPQHF. As DNA, the CDR3 is TGTGCCAGCCGCGACGGTACAGGGGGGTATCAGCCCCAGCATTTT.